Each of the 29 T cell receptor beta chains below was sequenced from the same sample in a study of identical twins. TCRdb re-derived calls from the 5' RACE reads in MiXCR, one entry per CDR3 protein. Here the sample spans some 560,000 distinct CDR3 sequences, approximately 10% being singletons. This same sample was also taken into another study, of yellow fever vaccine responses in identical twins.

Sequenced: PBMCs. All receptors come from a woman younger than 30 in good health.

The CDR3 sequence is CATRHHEQYF. The CDR3 DNA is TGTGCCACCAGACACCACGAGCAGTACTTC. V usage is TRBV24-1 and J usage is TRBJ2-7; D is undetermined. Trimming cost V 7 bases and J 5 bases, with 5 bases left between them. The CDR3 is 10 amino acids. Germline V gene sequence: CDR1 KGHDR, CDR2 SFDVKD.

Many counts were recorded for this clonotype. The chain employs TRBV5-1 and TRBJ1-2; D is perhaps TRBD1 (6 bases). The V gene lost 0 bases and the J gene lost 4 bases, with 13 bases spanning the gap. Germline CDR1 SGHRS, CDR2 YFSETQ. The CDR3 extends over 15 amino acids. CDR3 amino acids: CASSLEGGSGYGYTF. The CDR3, as DNA: TGCGCCAGCAGCTTGGAGGGGGGCTCGGGCTATGGCTACACCTTC. Based on the CDR3 plus reference TRBV5-1 and TRBJ1-2, the full variable domain is KAGVTQTPRYLIKTRGQQVTLSCSPISGHRSVSWYQQTPGQGLQFLFEYFSETQRNKGNFPGRFSGRQFSNSRSEMNVSTLELGDSALYLCASSLEGGSGYGYTFGSGTRLTVV.

The chain recombines TRBV29-1 with TRBJ2-7, with a tentative D call TRBD1 (6 bases). The germline V gene has CDR1 SQVTM and CDR2 ANQGSEA. The V gene lost 8 bases and the J gene lost 3 bases, with 11 bases spanning the gap. This CDR3 comprises 11 residues. The DNA for the CDR3 is TGCAGCATTTTGACAGGCTACGAGCAGTACTTC. This gives the protein CSILTGYEQYF.

This rearrangement joins TRBV11-2 to TRBJ2-2; D possibly uses TRBD1 or TRBD2 (7 bases each). CDR1 and CDR2 from the germline V gene are SGHAT and FQNNGV. The V end lost 7 bases, the J end lost 5 bases, and 17 bases lay between the germline ends. The CDR3 sequence is 15 residues long. As DNA, the CDR3 is TGTGCCAGCACCCAGGGGGGGGCCGGGACCGGGGAGCTGTTTTTT. Translating gives CASTQGGAGTGELFF.

This clonotype has more than one count but fewer than ten. CDR3 sequence: CSARAGEANTGELFF. The CDR3 nucleotides are TGCAGTGCTAGAGCAGGGGAGGCGAACACCGGGGAGCTGTTTTTT. The chain recombines TRBV20-1 with TRBJ2-2, with D perhaps being TRBD1 or TRBD2 (6 bases each). The CDR3 has 15 amino acids. Germline assignment: CDR1 DFQATT and CDR2 SNEGSKA (reference sequence). Trimming pared 1 base from V and 0 bases from J, leaving 9 bases between.

The chain links TRBV20-1 to TRBJ2-1, with D uncertain. CDR3 length: 15 residues. From germline, CDR1 is DFQATT and CDR2 SNEGSKA (reference sequence). Trimming removed 0 bases from V and 8 bases from J, with 17 bases in between. The CDR3 nucleotides read TGCAGTGCTAGAGATCCTCTTACCTCTCGGGATGAGCAGTTCTTC. Protein sequence: CSARDPLTSRDEQFF.

Many counts were recorded for this clonotype. The V call is TRBV7-9, the J call TRBJ2-5; unclear D gene. CDR1 is SEHNR, CDR2 FQNEAQ, per germline (reference sequence). The CDR3 totals 12 residues. V was shortened by 5 bases and J by 8 bases, with 12 bases between the two germline ends. The CDR3 DNA reads TGTGCCAGCAGCCTGGACGTAATAACCCAGTACTTC. Its protein is CASSLDVITQYF.

The chain has TRBV10-3 and TRBJ2-3, with D perhaps matching TRBD2 (6 bases). Trimming removed 8 bases from V and 0 bases from J, with 15 bases in between. The CDR3 runs 15 residues. Germline values: CDR1 ENHRY, CDR2 SYGVKD. The CDR3: CAIAPGTASTDTQYF. As DNA, the CDR3 is TGTGCCATCGCTCCCGGGACTGCTAGCACAGATACGCAGTATTTT.

Ten or more counts support this clonotype. This chain uses TRBV4-3 with TRBJ2-4, with 7 bases that match TRBD1. With 0 bases clipped from V and 0 bases from J, the junction kept 8 bases outside the gene matches. The CDR3 length is 18 residues. Germline CDR1 is LGHNA and CDR2 is YSLEER. CDR3 sequence (DNA): TGCGCCAGCAGCCAAGACTCTACAGGGGTTGGAGCCAAAAACATTCAGTACTTC. It encodes CASSQDSTGVGAKNIQYF.

This clonotype was counted ten times or more. The chain employs TRBV10-3 and TRBJ1-6, with D maybe TRBD1 (6 bases). In germline, CDR1 is ENHRY, CDR2 SYGVKD. Trimming left V 4 bases short and J 4 bases short, with 8 bases between. The CDR3 is 14 residues long. The CDR3 loop reads CAISGTDYNSPLHF. As DNA, the CDR3 is TGTGCCATCAGTGGGACAGATTATAATTCACCCCTCCACTTT.

This clonotype was seen a few times. The rearrangement links TRBV7-2 to TRBJ2-3, with unresolved D. This CDR3 spans 15 amino acids. Trimming shortened V by 1 base and J by 2 bases, and 10 bases separated the two germline ends. The germline V gene has CDR1 SGHTA and CDR2 FQGNSA. CDR3 region: CASSLVKKSTDTQYF. CDR3 bases: TGTGCCAGCAGCTTAGTTAAGAAGTCCACAGATACGCAGTATTTT.

Many counts were recorded for this clonotype. The rearrangement joins TRBV6-2 or TRBV6-3 to TRBJ2-1; D is perhaps TRBD2 (6 bases). V lost 7 bases and J lost 5, with 21 bases in between. The germline V gene has CDR1 MNHEY and CDR2 SVGEGT. This CDR3 is 16 amino acids long. The CDR3 protein is CASTHGSGEVNNEQFF. CDR3 in DNA: TGTGCCAGCACCCACGGGTCGGGAGAAGTCAACAATGAGCAGTTCTTC.

This clonotype was counted between two and nine times. J is TRBJ2-1 and V is TRBV2; TRBD2 is a possible D gene (7 bases). Germline CDR1 is SNHLY and CDR2 is FYNNEI. The CDR3 has 14 amino acids. With 6 bases removed from V and 2 bases from J, the gap between germline ends came to 11 bases. DNA for the CDR3: TGTGCCAGCAGAAGGGGGGGGACCTACAATGAGCAGTTCTTC. Protein: CASRRGGTYNEQFF.

The chain joins TRBV15 to TRBJ2-5; no definite D call. CDR1 and CDR2 from the germline V gene are LNHNV and YYDKDF (reference sequence). The CDR3 consists of 15 residues. Trimming took off 0 bases at V and 3 bases at J, with 11 bases between the two ends. Here the CDR3 DNA reads TGTGCCACCAGCAGAGATCAGGCCAGAGAAGAGACCCAGTACTTC. This translates into CATSRDQAREETQYF.

This clonotype has ten or more counts. The V and J genes are TRBV7-9 and TRBJ2-7; 11 positions match TRBD2. The trim removed 1 base at V and 5 bases at J, leaving 7 bases unmatched. The CDR3 is 16 residues long. Germline CDR1 is SEHNR and CDR2 is FQNEAQ (reference sequence). CDR3 protein: CASSLGQLAGVNEQYF. The CDR3 region has the DNA TGTGCCAGCAGCTTAGGGCAACTAGCGGGAGTAAACGAGCAGTACTTC.

This clonotype was observed many times. The rearrangement joins TRBV5-1 to TRBJ2-3, with a tentative D call TRBD1 (6 bases). V gave up 0 bases and J gave up 5 bases, with 19 bases separating them. The CDR3 is made up of 17 amino acids. CDR1 SGHRS and CDR2 YFSETQ come from the germline V gene. The CDR3 loop reads CASSLAPGQSVQDTQYF. The CDR3 DNA follows: TGCGCCAGCAGCTTGGCCCCCGGACAGAGTGTTCAAGATACGCAGTATTTT.

This clonotype has more than one count but fewer than ten. V usage is TRBV5-1 and J usage is TRBJ1-1, with D unclear. Germline values: CDR1 SGHRS, CDR2 YFSETQ. V lost 2 bases to trimming and J lost 6 bases, with 11 bases between them. There are 13 residues in the CDR3. The CDR3 loop reads CASSFGDRAEAFF. The CDR3 DNA reads TGCGCCAGCAGCTTTGGGGATCGGGCTGAAGCTTTCTTT.

There are many counts of this clonotype. This chain uses TRBV5-1 with TRBJ2-2; D not certain. CDR1 and CDR2 from the germline V gene are SGHRS and YFSETQ. This CDR3 has 13 residues. The V end lost 4 bases, the J end lost 1 base, and 5 bases lay between the germline ends. The CDR3 nucleotides are TGCGCCAGCAGCAGGGAGAACACCGGGGAGCTGTTTTTT. This gives the protein CASSRENTGELFF.

This clonotype has a count of ten or more. This chain joins TRBV5-6 and TRBJ1-5, with 7 bases that match TRBD1. The V gene end was trimmed by 2 bases and the J gene end by 3 bases; junction bases not matched to a gene: 2. The CDR3 is 14 residues long. In germline, CDR1 is SGHDT, CDR2 YYEEEE. Written as DNA, the CDR3 is TGTGCCAGCAGCTTCCAGGGGGTCAATCAGCCCCAGCATTTT. Translation: CASSFQGVNQPQHF.

This clonotype was seen a few times. This sequence joins TRBV5-1 and TRBJ2-4, with 11 bases lining up with TRBD1. The CDR3 is 19 residues long. Germline CDR1 SGHRS, CDR2 YFSETQ. The J segment lost 3 bases and the V segment lost 3 bases, leaving 14 bases of the junction unmatched. The CDR3 reads CASSSQGRGQGAFKNIQYF. The CDR3 DNA reads TGCGCCAGCAGCTCCCAGGGTCGAGGACAGGGGGCTTTCAAAAACATTCAGTACTTC.

There are a few counts of this clonotype. The rearrangement links TRBV7-9 to TRBJ2-3; TRBD2 might be the D (6 bases). This CDR3 is 15 amino acids long. With 5 bases removed from V and 6 bases from J, the gap between germline ends came to 18 bases. CDR1 and CDR2 from the germline V gene are SEHNR and FQNEAQ (reference sequence). The CDR3 DNA reads as TGTGCCAGCAGCACCGAGCGGGCCTTAGGGGATACGCAGTATTTT. Its protein product is CASSTERALGDTQYF.

This clonotype turned up a few times. The chain employs TRBV2 and TRBJ2-7; 9 bases fit TRBD2. The CDR3 consists of 14 residues. J lost 6 bases, V lost 3 bases, and 6 bases had no gene match. Per the germline V gene, CDR1 is SNHLY and CDR2 is FYNNEI. CDR3 amino acids: CASSDGLAGVEQYF. The CDR3 DNA reads as TGTGCCAGCAGTGACGGTTTAGCGGGAGTCGAGCAGTACTTC.

This clonotype was seen a handful of times. The chain carries TRBV27 and TRBJ2-7; D gene uncertain. This CDR3 comprises 15 residues. V lost 5 bases to trimming and J lost 2 bases, with 16 bases between them. Germline assignment: CDR1 MNHEY and CDR2 SMNVEV (reference sequence). The CDR3 here is CASSHYNGPAYEQYF. The CDR3 DNA is TGTGCCAGCAGTCACTATAATGGTCCGGCCTACGAGCAGTACTTC.

This clonotype was observed at least ten times. This sequence joins TRBV7-9 and TRBJ2-1; maybe TRBD2 (6 bases). CDR3 size: 14 residues. Trimming left V 3 bases short and J 6 bases short, with 12 bases between. Germline CDR1 SEHNR, CDR2 FQNEAQ (reference sequence). Written as DNA, the CDR3 is TGTGCCAGCAGCTTGGAACTAGCCGGCAATGAGCAGTTCTTC. It yields the protein CASSLELAGNEQFF.

The table lists this clonotype with many counts. J is TRBJ1-1 and V is TRBV5-1; 7 nucleotides line up with TRBD1. CDR1 is SGHRS and CDR2 is YFSETQ in the germline V gene. The CDR3 is 14 residues long. V shed 4 bases, J shed 1 base, and the junction held 4 bases outside the gene matches. CDR3 bases: TGCGCCAGCAGCGAGACAGGGAGGAACACTGAAGCTTTCTTT. It specifies CASSETGRNTEAFF.

This chain joins TRBV10-3 and TRBJ1-5; 8 bases agree with TRBD1. Per germline, CDR1 ENHRY and CDR2 SYGVKD. CDR3 length: 14 amino acids. The V segment lost 4 bases and the J segment 5 bases; nucleotides outside the gene matches: 4. In nucleotides, the CDR3 is TGTGCCATCAGTGGTGGACAGGGTGATCAGCCCCAGCATTTT. This translates into CAISGGQGDQPQHF.

This clonotype was counted at least ten times. The chain carries TRBV6-1 and TRBJ2-1, with a weak D call TRBD2 (6 bases). V gave up 6 bases and J gave up 0 bases, with 9 bases separating them. The CDR3 has 14 residues. Germline V CDR1 and CDR2: MNHNS, SASEGT. The CDR3, as DNA: TGTGCCAGCAGACCGACTAGCTCCTACAATGAGCAGTTCTTC. It translates to CASRPTSSYNEQFF.

This clonotype was detected ten times or more. The genes are TRBV4-2 and TRBJ2-2, with 9 bases aligning to TRBD1. The CDR3 runs to 15 residues. Germline loops: CDR1 LGHNA, CDR2 YNFKEQ. The J segment lost 3 bases and the V segment lost 1 base, leaving 0 bases of the junction unmatched. CDR3 in amino acids: CASSQGQGDTGELFF. For the CDR3, the DNA is TGTGCCAGCAGCCAAGGACAGGGGGACACCGGGGAGCTGTTTTTT.

The rearrangement joins TRBV3-1 to TRBJ1-2; D not certain. CDR1 is LGHDT, CDR2 YNNKEL, per germline (reference sequence). The CDR3 spans 14 residues. The V end lost 1 base, the J end lost 8 bases, and 14 bases lay between the germline ends. CDR3 in DNA: TGTGCCAGCAGCCAAGCACAGTCCTATCGGGGCTACACCTTC. This codes for CASSQAQSYRGYTF.